This is a list of T cell receptor beta chains from one sample in a study of blood T cell repertoires in COVID-19. Clones were read by immunoSEQ multiplex PCR, and TCRdb kept only the in-frame ones, dropping some. The sample contains more than 150,000 clones, about three quarters of which appear only once. The sequencing sample was made of peripheral blood. The origin of the receptors is a woman aged 80 or over with active or convalescent COVID-19. Both conserved end residues are part of each CDR3. A D gene is named only where the DNA matches it firmly. Clone sizes are given selectively: once, few, many, or a class where the clone is expanded.

j_gene | v_gene | abundance | d_gene | CDR3aa | CDR3nt
TRBJ1-2 | TRBV5-4 | NA | NA | CASSLLDYGYTF | TGTGCCAGCAGCTTGCTTGACTATGGCTACACCTTC
TRBJ2-5 | TRBV27 | NA | NA | CASSPNQETQYF | TGTGCCAGCAGCCCCAACCAAGAGACCCAGTACTTC
TRBJ1-2 | TRBV5-1 | few | NA | CASSLLDSNYGYTF | TGCGCCAGCAGCTTGCTGGACTCAAACTATGGCTACACCTTC
TRBJ1-6 | TRBV19 | NA | TRBD1 | CASSSTGGANSPLHF | TGTGCCAGTAGTTCAACAGGGGGAGCAAATTCACCCCTCCACTTT
TRBJ2-5 | TRBV5-1 | NA | NA | CASSLLDTYQETQYF | TGCGCCAGCAGCTTGCTGGACACTTACCAAGAGACCCAGTACTTC
TRBJ1-1 | TRBV19 | NA | TRBD1 | CASSTKGTVNTEAFF | TGTGCCAGTAGTACCAAAGGGACAGTTAACACTGAAGCTTTCTTT
TRBJ1-2 | TRBV28 | NA | NA | CASSIGTTFYGYTF | TGTGCCAGCAGTATCGGGACAACCTTCTATGGCTACACCTTC
TRBJ1-2 | TRBV7-4 | NA | NA | CASSLRGAFWYGYTF | TGTGCCAGCAGCTTACGGGGGGCCTTCTGGTATGGCTACACCTTC
TRBJ1-5 | TRBV30 | NA | NA | CAWSLTGRNQPQHF | TGTGCCTGGAGTTTGACAGGCCGGAATCAGCCCCAGCATTTT
TRBJ2-2 | TRBV4-2 | NA | TRBD1 | CASSRTVRDRGWNTGELFF | TGTGCCAGCAGCCGGACCGTCCGGGACAGGGGATGGAACACCGGGGAGCTGTTTTTT
TRBJ1-3 | TRBV6-5 | NA | NA | CASRNPGQLNTIYF | TGTGCCAGCAGAAACCCGGGACAACTAAACACCATATATTTT
TRBJ2-7 | TRBV9 | NA | NA | CASSVGGTRNYEQYF | TGTGCCAGCAGCGTAGGAGGGACAAGGAACTACGAGCAGTACTTC
TRBJ2-5 | TRBV5-1 | NA | NA | CASSAGPRGETQYF | TGCGCCAGCAGCGCAGGACCCCGGGGGGAGACCCAGTACTTC
TRBJ2-7 | TRBV11-2 | NA | TRBD2 | CASQRTSGPYEQYF | TGTGCCAGCCAACGAACTAGCGGGCCTTACGAGCAGTACTTC
TRBJ2-2 | TRBV27 | NA | TRBD1 | CASSLAIGTVNTGELFF | TGTGCCAGCAGTTTAGCAATCGGGACAGTTAACACCGGGGAGCTGTTTTTT
TRBJ2-1 | TRBV7-2 | NA | NA | CASSQLASGEQFF | TGTGCCAGCAGCCAACTAGCATCCGGTGAGCAGTTCTTC
TRBJ1-4 | TRBV28 | once | NA | CASSGDGQNEKLFF | TGTGCCAGCAGTGGGGACGGACAGAATGAAAAACTGTTTTTT
TRBJ1-4 | TRBV7-9 | NA | TRBD1 | CASSYGTGGRVEKLFF | TGTGCCAGCAGCTACGGGACAGGGGGCCGGGTTGAAAAACTGTTTTTT
TRBJ2-7 | TRBV13 | NA | NA | CASSSQGSRSYEQYF | TGTGCCAGCAGCTCTCAGGGGAGCCGCTCCTACGAGCAGTACTTC
TRBJ1-2 | TRBV19 | NA | NA | CASSKGINYGYTF | TGTGCCAGTTCCAAGGGGATTAACTATGGCTACACCTTC
TRBJ2-1 | TRBV5-1 | NA | TRBD1 | CASSLTGGAPTEQFF | TGCGCCAGCAGCTTGACAGGGGGCGCCCCGACTGAGCAGTTCTTC
TRBJ2-3 | TRBV12-3/TRBV12-4 | NA | NA | CASSYTGPDTQYF | TGTGCCAGCAGTTACACAGGGCCAGATACGCAGTATTTT
TRBJ1-1 | TRBV18 | NA | TRBD1 | CASSLAGGDRTEAFF | TGTGCCAGCTCACTGGCAGGGGGCGATCGTACTGAAGCTTTCTTT
TRBJ1-1 | TRBV5-1 | NA | NA | CASSSAGRTEAFF | TGCGCCAGCAGCTCCGCAGGGCGAACTGAAGCTTTCTTT
TRBJ2-1 | TRBV5-4 | NA | TRBD2 | CASSFGTSGDYNEQFF | TGTGCCAGCAGCTTCGGGACTAGCGGGGACTACAATGAGCAGTTCTTC
TRBJ1-6 | TRBV7-9 | NA | TRBD1 | CASIRDRGESPLHF | TGTGCCAGCATCCGGGACAGGGGGGAGTCACCCCTCCACTTT
TRBJ1-1 | TRBV11-2 | NA | NA | CASSLERLTSEAFF | TGTGCCAGCAGCTTAGAACGCTTGACATCTGAAGCTTTCTTT
TRBJ2-1 | TRBV28 | NA | TRBD1 | CASRIRDSGQFF | TGTGCCAGTCGTATTAGGGACAGCGGACAGTTCTTC
TRBJ2-3 | TRBV30 | once | NA | CACLEGTGNTDTQYF | TGTGCCTGTCTAGAGGGGACTGGCAACACAGATACGCAGTATTTT
TRBJ1-1 | TRBV2 | NA | NA | CASRAWEIADTEAFF | TGTGCCAGTAGGGCCTGGGAGATCGCGGACACTGAAGCTTTCTTT
TRBJ2-5 | TRBV4-3 | few | NA | CASSQDWMTGETQYF | TGCGCCAGCAGCCAAGATTGGATGACTGGAGAGACCCAGTACTTC
TRBJ1-2 | TRBV10-3 | NA | TRBD1 | CAISEDRVVKTNYGYTF | TGTGCCATCAGTGAAGACAGGGTAGTAAAAACTAACTATGGCTACACCTTC
TRBJ2-5 | TRBV30 | NA | NA | CACHGGGQTQYF | TGTGCCTGCCATGGGGGGGGGCAGACCCAGTACTTC
TRBJ1-3 | TRBV14 | few | NA | CASSQAVRFSGNTIYF | TGTGCCAGCAGCCAAGCGGTCCGATTCTCTGGAAACACCATATATTTT
TRBJ1-2 | TRBV28 | NA | NA | CASRSRGFFYGYTF | TGTGCCAGCAGAAGCAGGGGATTTTTCTATGGCTACACCTTC
TRBJ1-2 | TRBV7-9 | NA | TRBD1 | CASKIEDRGKGYGYTF | TGTGCCAGCAAGATAGAAGACAGGGGGAAAGGCTATGGCTACACCTTC
TRBJ2-7 | TRBV30 | once | NA | CAWGTSGPEQYF | TGTGCCTGGGGTACTAGTGGTCCGGAGCAGTACTTC
TRBJ2-7 | TRBV5-6 | NA | NA | CASSTGPIPGQYF | TGTGCCAGTAGCACCGGTCCGATACCGGGGCAGTACTTC
TRBJ2-5 | TRBV6-5 | NA | NA | CASDSRNQETQYF | TGTGCCAGCGACAGCCGAAACCAAGAGACCCAGTACTTC